These T cell receptor beta chains were read from a single sample in a study of blood T cells in healthy people across ages. TCRdb analysed the 5' RACE reads with MiXCR anew, one entry per CDR3 protein. Of more than 900,000 distinct CDR3 sequences in the sample, approximately 25% are singletons; the top ten hold 0.75%. These same data were also listed under a study on T cells of mothers and their children.

The sequenced sample consisted of blood. These receptors originate from a girl aged 2-15 years in good health. Both conserved end residues are part of each CDR3. The D gene is left open where the match is weak. Rows may omit the clone size; those that give it use once, few, many or a size class.

D gene,V gene,J gene,clone size,CDR3 DNA,CDR3 protein
-,TRBV7-2,TRBJ2-5,few,TGTGCCAGCAGCCCACGGGGGACCAACCGACAAGAGACCCAGTACTTC,CASSPRGTNRQETQYF
-,TRBV12-3/TRBV12-4,TRBJ2-1,few,TGTGCCAGCAGTTCATTCTTTAGCGGAAGCTCCTACAATGAGCAGTTCTTC,CASSSFFSGSSYNEQFF
-,TRBV20-1,TRBJ2-1,few,TGCAGTGCTAGTAGCACAATGAAAGTAGTCGAGCAGTTCTTC,CSASSTMKVVEQFF
-,TRBV7-9,TRBJ1-2,few,TGTGCCAGCAGCCAGACAGGCCTCGAGAACTATGGCTACACCTTC,CASSQTGLENYGYTF
-,TRBV20-1,TRBJ2-1,few,TGCAGTGCTATAGTTATGGGACTTGGCTCCTACAATGAGCAGTTCTTC,CSAIVMGLGSYNEQFF
-,TRBV5-1,TRBJ2-7,few,TGCGCCAGCAGCTTTTCCGGAGGGGACGAGCAGTACTTC,CASSFSGGDEQYF
-,TRBV29-1,TRBJ1-4,-,TGCAGCGTTAAGGGATCCTTTGAAAAACTGTTTTTT,CSVKGSFEKLFF
-,TRBV20-1,TRBJ2-3,-,TGCAGTGCTAGAAACCCAAACGGTGGAGATACGCAGTATTTT,CSARNPNGGDTQYF
-,TRBV7-9,TRBJ1-1,-,TGTGCCAGCAGCTTAAACCCGGATAGCACTGAAGCTTTCTTT,CASSLNPDSTEAFF
TRBD1,TRBV7-9,TRBJ2-1,-,TGTGCCAGCAGCTTAGAGACCGGGACAGGGTCGGCTCATGAGCAGTTCTTC,CASSLETGTGSAHEQFF
-,TRBV6-2/TRBV6-3,TRBJ2-3,few,TGTGCCAGCAGTTATGGGATAAGCACAGATACGCAGTATTTT,CASSYGISTDTQYF
-,TRBV12-3/TRBV12-4,TRBJ2-7,-,TGTGCCAGCAGTTTAATTGGACAGCCGTTCGAGCAGTACTTC,CASSLIGQPFEQYF
-,TRBV5-1,TRBJ1-5,few,TGCGCCAGCAGCCCCCCCTCAATTAGCAATCAGCCCCAGCATTTT,CASSPPSISNQPQHF
-,TRBV29-1,TRBJ2-1,few,TGCAGCGTTGAGTCGACCGACACCCTGAGGAATGAGCAGTTCTTC,CSVESTDTLRNEQFF
TRBD2,TRBV5-1,TRBJ2-1,-,TGCGCCAGCAGCTTGGCCCCAGCGGGAGGGTTTATGGATGAGCAGTTCTTC,CASSLAPAGGFMDEQFF
TRBD1,TRBV27,TRBJ2-2,-,TGTGCCAGCAGTCCATACTCGGGACAGGGGAACACCGGGGAGCTGTTTTTT,CASSPYSGQGNTGELFF
TRBD1,TRBV7-6,TRBJ2-7,-,TGTGCCAGCAGCCAAGAGGACAGGGGGTCCCACGAGCAGTACTTC,CASSQEDRGSHEQYF
TRBD2,TRBV7-2,TRBJ2-3,few,TGTGCCAGCAGCTTAATGCGGGGGACGGATACGCAGTATTTT,CASSLMRGTDTQYF
TRBD1,TRBV15,TRBJ1-3,many,TGTGCCACCGCGAACAGGGGACCTGGAAACACCATATATTTT,CATANRGPGNTIYF
TRBD1,TRBV12-3/TRBV12-4,TRBJ1-5,-,TGTGCCAGCAGTTTGTATATCGCAGGGGGACAGCCCCAGCATTTT,CASSLYIAGGQPQHF
-,TRBV7-6,TRBJ2-5,few,TGTGCCAGCAGCTCCAGCATGGAGACCCAGTACTTC,CASSSSMETQYF
-,TRBV25-1,TRBJ2-1,few,TGTGCCAGCAGTGAAACAGTCTCCTACAATGAGCAGTTCTTC,CASSETVSYNEQFF
-,TRBV5-1,TRBJ2-1,few,TGCGCCAGCACCCTAGGGGGGGCTAAGAATGAGCAGTTCTTC,CASTLGGAKNEQFF
-,TRBV7-9,TRBJ2-7,-,TGTGCCAGCGGACGAATTGACAGCTACGAGCAGTACTTC,CASGRIDSYEQYF
-,TRBV29-1,TRBJ2-7,-,TGCAGCGTGGTCACTAGGGCCTACGAGCAGTACTTC,CSVVTRAYEQYF
TRBD1,TRBV11-2,TRBJ2-4,-,TGTGCCAGCAGCTTGATGACAGGGGGGAACATTCAGTACTTC,CASSLMTGGNIQYF
TRBD2,TRBV7-9,TRBJ2-7,-,TGTGCCAGCAGCCAAGCGGGGGAGACCTACGAGCAGTACTTC,CASSQAGETYEQYF
-,TRBV29-1,TRBJ1-2,-,TGCAGCGTTACAGAAAGAAACTATGGCTACACCTTC,CSVTERNYGYTF
-,TRBV7-9,TRBJ1-4,-,TGTGCCAGCAGCCATATAGGAACTAATGAAAAACTGTTTTTT,CASSHIGTNEKLFF
-,TRBV7-6,TRBJ2-7,-,TGTGCCAGCAGCCAAGGGTATGCCTACGAGCAGTACTTC,CASSQGYAYEQYF
TRBD1,TRBV19,TRBJ2-7,-,TGTGCCAGTAGTTCCCCGGACAGGGGCAACGAGCAGTACTTC,CASSSPDRGNEQYF
-,TRBV21-1,TRBJ1-1,-,TGTGCCAGCAGCCCAAAGACATACTCGGGAGAAGCTTTCTTT,CASSPKTYSGEAFF
TRBD1,TRBV4-3,TRBJ2-7,few,TGCGCCAGCAGCCAAGACCGGACAGGGAATTACGAGCAGTACTTC,CASSQDRTGNYEQYF
TRBD1,TRBV4-1,TRBJ2-7,-,TGCGCCAGCAGCCACGGGACAGAGTCCTACGAGCAGTACTTC,CASSHGTESYEQYF
TRBD1,TRBV12-3/TRBV12-4,TRBJ1-1,-,TGTGCCAGCAGCTCCCCCCGACAGGGGCTCCACACTGAAGCTTTCTTT,CASSSPRQGLHTEAFF
TRBD2,TRBV29-1,TRBJ2-1,-,TGCAGCATAAAGCGGGAGGCTAACAATGAGCAGTTCTTC,CSIKREANNEQFF
-,TRBV11-1,TRBJ2-3,few,TGTGCCAGCAGCTACGGACAGTTTAGCACAGATACGCAGTATTTT,CASSYGQFSTDTQYF
-,TRBV20-1,TRBJ2-1,few,TGCAGTGCTAGGGGCGGGGGCCGCTACAATGAGCAGTTCTTC,CSARGGGRYNEQFF
TRBD2,TRBV20-1,TRBJ2-1,few,TGCAGTGCTTCTAAGGGACTAGCATTGCAGTCCTACAATGAGCAGTTCTTC,CSASKGLALQSYNEQFF
-,TRBV15,TRBJ1-1,few,TGTGCCACCAGCAGAGATCGGTGGGGACGTTTAGGGAACACTGAAGCTTTCTTT,CATSRDRWGRLGNTEAFF
-,TRBV28,TRBJ1-5,few,TGTGCCAGCGGGAGCAGTACGAATCAGCCCCAGCATTTT,CASGSSTNQPQHF
-,TRBV29-1,TRBJ1-2,-,TGCAGCGTTGAAGTACCGGGACTTAACTATGGCTACACCTTC,CSVEVPGLNYGYTF
TRBD1,TRBV12-3/TRBV12-4,TRBJ1-2,-,TGTGCCAGCAGTTTGGACAGGGGGAAAAGTGGCTACACCTTC,CASSLDRGKSGYTF
-,TRBV20-1,TRBJ2-1,-,TGCAGTGCTAGAGCCCCGACCTTCAATGAGCAGTTCTTC,CSARAPTFNEQFF
-,TRBV4-1,TRBJ2-5,-,TGCGCCAGCAGCCCTGGGGTGAGCCCGCAGGAGACCCAGTACTTC,CASSPGVSPQETQYF
TRBD2,TRBV6-1,TRBJ2-5,few,TGTGCCAGCAGTGAAGGGTGGCTAGCGGGAGGGACCCAGTACTTC,CASSEGWLAGGTQYF